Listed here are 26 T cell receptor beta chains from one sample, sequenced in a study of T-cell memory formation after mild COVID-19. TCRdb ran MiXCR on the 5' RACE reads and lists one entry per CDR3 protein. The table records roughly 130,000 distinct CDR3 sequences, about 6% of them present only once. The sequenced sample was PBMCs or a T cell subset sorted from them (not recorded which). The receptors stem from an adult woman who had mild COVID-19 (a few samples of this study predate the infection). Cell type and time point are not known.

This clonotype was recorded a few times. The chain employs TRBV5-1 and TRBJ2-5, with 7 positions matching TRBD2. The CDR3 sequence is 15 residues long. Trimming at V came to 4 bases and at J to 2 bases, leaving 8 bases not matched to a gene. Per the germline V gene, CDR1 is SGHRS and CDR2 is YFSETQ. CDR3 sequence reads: CASSAAGGLQETQYF. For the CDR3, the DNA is TGCGCCAGCAGCGCAGCCGGGGGACTACAAGAGACCCAGTACTTC.

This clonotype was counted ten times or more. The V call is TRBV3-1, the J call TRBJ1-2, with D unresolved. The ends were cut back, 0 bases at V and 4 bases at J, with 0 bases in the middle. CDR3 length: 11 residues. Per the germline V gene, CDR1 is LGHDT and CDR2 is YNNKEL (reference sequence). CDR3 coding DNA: TGTGCCAGCAGCCAAGACTATGGCTACACCTTC. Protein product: CASSQDYGYTF. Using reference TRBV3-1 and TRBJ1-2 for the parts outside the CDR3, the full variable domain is DTAVSQTPKYLVTQMGNDKSIKCEQNLGHDTMYWYKQDSKKFLKIMFSYNNKELIINETVPNRFSPKSPDKAHLNLHINSLELGDSAVYFCASSQDYGYTFGSGTRLTVV.

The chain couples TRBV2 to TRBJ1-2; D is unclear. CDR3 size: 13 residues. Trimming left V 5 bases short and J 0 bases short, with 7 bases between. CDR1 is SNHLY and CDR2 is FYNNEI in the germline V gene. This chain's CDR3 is CASSRETNYGYTF. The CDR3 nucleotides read TGTGCCAGCAGTCGTGAGACTAACTATGGCTACACCTTC.

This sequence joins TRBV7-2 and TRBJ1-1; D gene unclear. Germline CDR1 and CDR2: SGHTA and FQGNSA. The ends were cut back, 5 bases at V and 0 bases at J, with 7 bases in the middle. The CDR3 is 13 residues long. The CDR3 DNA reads TGTGCCAGCAGCCCACAAATGAACACTGAAGCTTTCTTT. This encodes CASSPQMNTEAFF.

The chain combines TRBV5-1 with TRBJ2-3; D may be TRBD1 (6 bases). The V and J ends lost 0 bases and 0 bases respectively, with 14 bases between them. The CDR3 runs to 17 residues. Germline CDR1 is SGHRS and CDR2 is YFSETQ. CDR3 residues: CASSLGSLQGSTDTQYF. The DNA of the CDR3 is TGCGCCAGCAGCTTGGGCTCTCTACAGGGTAGCACAGATACGCAGTATTTT.

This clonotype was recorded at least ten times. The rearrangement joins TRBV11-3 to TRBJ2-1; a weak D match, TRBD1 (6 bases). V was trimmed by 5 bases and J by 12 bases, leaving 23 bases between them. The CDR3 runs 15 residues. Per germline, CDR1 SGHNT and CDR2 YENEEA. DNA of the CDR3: TGTGCCAGCAGCCTGACAATCGGGACACCTCGTGGGCAGTTCTTC. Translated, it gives CASSLTIGTPRGQFF.

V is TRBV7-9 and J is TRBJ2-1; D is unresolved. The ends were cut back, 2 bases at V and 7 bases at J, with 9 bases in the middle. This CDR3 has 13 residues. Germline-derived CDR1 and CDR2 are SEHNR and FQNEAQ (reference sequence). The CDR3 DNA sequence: TGTGCCAGCAGCTTAACGGTTGCTAATGAGCAGTTCTTC. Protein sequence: CASSLTVANEQFF.

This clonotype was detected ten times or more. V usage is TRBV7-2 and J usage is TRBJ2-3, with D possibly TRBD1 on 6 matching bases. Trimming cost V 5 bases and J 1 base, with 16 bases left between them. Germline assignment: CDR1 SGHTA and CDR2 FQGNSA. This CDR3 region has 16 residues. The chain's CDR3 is CASSIQGFWGTDTQYF. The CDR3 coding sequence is TGTGCCAGCAGCATACAGGGTTTTTGGGGCACAGATACGCAGTATTTT.

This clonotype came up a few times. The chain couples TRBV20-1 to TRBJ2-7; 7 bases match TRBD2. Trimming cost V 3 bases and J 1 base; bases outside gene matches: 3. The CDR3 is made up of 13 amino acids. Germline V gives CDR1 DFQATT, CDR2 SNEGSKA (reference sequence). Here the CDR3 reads CSARLRGSYEQYF. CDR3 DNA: TGCAGTGCTAGGTTGCGGGGGTCCTACGAGCAGTACTTC.

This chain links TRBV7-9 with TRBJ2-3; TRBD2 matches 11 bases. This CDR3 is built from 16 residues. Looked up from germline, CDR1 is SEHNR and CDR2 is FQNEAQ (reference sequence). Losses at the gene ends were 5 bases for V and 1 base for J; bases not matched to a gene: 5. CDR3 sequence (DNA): TGTGCCAGCAGCCCTGGGGGACTAGCGGGCACAGATACGCAGTATTTT. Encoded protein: CASSPGGLAGTDTQYF.

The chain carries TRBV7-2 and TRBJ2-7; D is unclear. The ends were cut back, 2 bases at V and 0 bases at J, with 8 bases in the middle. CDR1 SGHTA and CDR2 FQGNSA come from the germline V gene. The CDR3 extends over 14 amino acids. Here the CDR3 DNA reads TGTGCCAGCAGCTTAAGCTACAGCTCCTACGAGCAGTACTTC. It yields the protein CASSLSYSSYEQYF.

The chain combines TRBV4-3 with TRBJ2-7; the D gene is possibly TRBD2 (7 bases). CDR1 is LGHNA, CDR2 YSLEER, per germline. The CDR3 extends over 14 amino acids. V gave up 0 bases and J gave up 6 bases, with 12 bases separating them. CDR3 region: CASSQDRGAAEQYF. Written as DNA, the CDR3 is TGCGCCAGCAGCCAAGATCGGGGGGCCGCCGAGCAGTACTTC.

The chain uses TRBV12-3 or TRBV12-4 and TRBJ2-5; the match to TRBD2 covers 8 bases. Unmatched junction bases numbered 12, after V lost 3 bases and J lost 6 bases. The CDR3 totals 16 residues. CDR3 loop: CASSLRVAGNMKTQYF. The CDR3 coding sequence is TGTGCCAGCAGTTTGAGGGTAGCGGGGAATATGAAGACCCAGTACTTC.

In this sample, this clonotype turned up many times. DNA of the CDR3: TGCAGTGCTGGGGCGCAGCTCAGCTCCTACGAGCAGTACTTC. Residues: CSAGAQLSSYEQYF. The chain recombines TRBV20-1 with TRBJ2-7, with D possibly matching TRBD1 (5 bases). The V end lost 5 bases, the J end lost 0 bases, and 14 bases lay between the germline ends. Looked up from germline, CDR1 is DFQATT and CDR2 is SNEGSKA (reference sequence). This CDR3 is 14 amino acids long.

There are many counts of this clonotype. The CDR3 here is CASSLGLRPGPDTQYF. CDR3 nucleotides: TGCGCCAGCAGCTTGGGTCTGCGGCCGGGGCCAGATACGCAGTATTTT. The gene calls are TRBV5-1 and TRBJ2-3; D may correspond to TRBD1 or TRBD2 (5 bases each). CDR1 and CDR2 from the germline V gene are SGHRS and YFSETQ. The V end lost 0 bases, the J end lost 4 bases, and 15 bases lay between the germline ends. The CDR3 spans 16 residues.

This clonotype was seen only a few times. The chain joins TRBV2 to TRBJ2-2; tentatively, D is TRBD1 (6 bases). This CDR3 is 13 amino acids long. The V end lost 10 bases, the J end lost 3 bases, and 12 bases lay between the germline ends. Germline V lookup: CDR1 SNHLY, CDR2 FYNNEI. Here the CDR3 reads CANQEGDTGELFF. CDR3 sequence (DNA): TGTGCCAACCAAGAGGGGGACACCGGGGAGCTGTTTTTT.

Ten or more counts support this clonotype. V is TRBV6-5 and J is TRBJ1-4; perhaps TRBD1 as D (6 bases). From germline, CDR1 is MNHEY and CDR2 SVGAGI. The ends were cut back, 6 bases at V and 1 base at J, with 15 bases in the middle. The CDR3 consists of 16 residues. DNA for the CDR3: TGTGCCAGCAGCAAGACGGGGGGCCGAACTAATGAAAAACTGTTTTTT. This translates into CASSKTGGRTNEKLFF.

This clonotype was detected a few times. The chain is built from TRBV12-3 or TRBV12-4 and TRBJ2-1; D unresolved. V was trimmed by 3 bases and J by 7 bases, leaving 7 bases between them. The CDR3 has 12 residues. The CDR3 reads CASSFRSNEQFF. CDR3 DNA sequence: TGTGCCAGCAGTTTCCGTTCGAATGAGCAGTTCTTC.

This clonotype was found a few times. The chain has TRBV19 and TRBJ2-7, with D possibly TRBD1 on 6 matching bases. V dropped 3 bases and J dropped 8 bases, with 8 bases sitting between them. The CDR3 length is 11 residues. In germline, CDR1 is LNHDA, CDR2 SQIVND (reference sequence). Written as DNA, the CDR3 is TGTGCCAGTAGTATCGACAGGAAGCAGTACTTC. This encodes CASSIDRKQYF.

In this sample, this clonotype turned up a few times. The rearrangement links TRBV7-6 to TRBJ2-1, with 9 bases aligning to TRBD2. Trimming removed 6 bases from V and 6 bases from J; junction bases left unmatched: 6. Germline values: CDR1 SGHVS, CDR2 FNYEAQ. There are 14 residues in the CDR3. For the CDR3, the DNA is TGTGCCAGCAGAAGCGGGAGGCTGGGCAATGAGCAGTTCTTC. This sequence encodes CASRSGRLGNEQFF. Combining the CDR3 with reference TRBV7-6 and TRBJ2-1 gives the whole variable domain GAGVSQSPRYKVTKRGQDVALRCDPISGHVSLYWYRQALGQGPEFLTYFNYEAQQDKSGLPNDRFSAERPEGSISTLTIQRTEQRDSAMYRCASRSGRLGNEQFFGPGTRLTVL.

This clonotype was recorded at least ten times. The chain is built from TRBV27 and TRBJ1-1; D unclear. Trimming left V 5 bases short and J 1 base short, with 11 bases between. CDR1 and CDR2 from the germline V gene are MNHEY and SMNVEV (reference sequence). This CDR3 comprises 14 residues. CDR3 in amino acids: CASSLYRENTEAFF. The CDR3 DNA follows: TGTGCCAGCAGTCTTTACCGGGAGAACACTGAAGCTTTCTTT.

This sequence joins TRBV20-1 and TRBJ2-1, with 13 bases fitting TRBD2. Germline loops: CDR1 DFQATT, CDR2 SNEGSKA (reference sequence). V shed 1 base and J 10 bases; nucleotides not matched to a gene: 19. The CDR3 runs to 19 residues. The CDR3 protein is CSARGGGLAGRGAQYEQFF. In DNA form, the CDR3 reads TGCAGTGCTAGAGGGGGGGGACTAGCGGGAAGAGGGGCCCAATACGAGCAGTTCTTC.

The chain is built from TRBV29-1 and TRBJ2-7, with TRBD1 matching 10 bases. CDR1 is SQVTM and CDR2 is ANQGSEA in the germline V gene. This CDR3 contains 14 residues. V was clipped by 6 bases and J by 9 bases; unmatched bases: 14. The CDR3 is CSVALGQGIGVQYF. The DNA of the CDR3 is TGCAGCGTGGCCCTGGGACAGGGGATCGGGGTGCAGTACTTC.

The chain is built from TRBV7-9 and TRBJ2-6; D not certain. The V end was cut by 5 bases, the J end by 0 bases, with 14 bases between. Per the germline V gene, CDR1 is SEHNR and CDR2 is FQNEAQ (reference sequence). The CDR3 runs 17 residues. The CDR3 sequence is CASSVNTRVSGANVLTF. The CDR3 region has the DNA TGTGCCAGCAGCGTAAATACCAGAGTCTCTGGGGCCAACGTCCTGACTTTC. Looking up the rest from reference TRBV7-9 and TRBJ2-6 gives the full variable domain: DTGVSQNPRHKITKRGQNVTFRCDPISEHNRLYWYRQTLGQGPEFLTYFQNEAQLEKSRLLSDRFSAERPKGSFSTLEIQRTEQGDSAMYLCASSVNTRVSGANVLTFGAGSRLTVL.

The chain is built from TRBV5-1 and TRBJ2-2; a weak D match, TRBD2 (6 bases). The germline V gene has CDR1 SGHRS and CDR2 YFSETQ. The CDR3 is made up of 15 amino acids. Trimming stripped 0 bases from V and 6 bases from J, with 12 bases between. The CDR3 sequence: CASSLAGEVAGELFF. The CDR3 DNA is TGCGCCAGCAGCTTGGCGGGGGAGGTGGCCGGGGAGCTGTTTTTT.

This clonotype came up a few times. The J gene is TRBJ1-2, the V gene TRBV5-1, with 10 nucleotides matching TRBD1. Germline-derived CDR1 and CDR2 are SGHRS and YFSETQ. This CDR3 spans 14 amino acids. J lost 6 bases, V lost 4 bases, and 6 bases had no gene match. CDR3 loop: CASSPGQGHHGYTF. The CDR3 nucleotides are TGCGCCAGCAGCCCGGGACAGGGGCATCATGGCTACACCTTC.